These 18 T cell receptor beta chains originate from one sample sequenced in a study of T cell responses to AZD1222 COVID-19 vaccine. Libraries were prepared by immunoSEQ multiplex PCR; TCRdb keeps only in-frame clonotypes and omits some of them. The sample holds about 160,000 clones, about nine tenths seen once. The sequencing here drew on peripheral blood, taken on day 0 of AZD1222 vaccination. These receptors were obtained from an adult in good health.

This clone came up once. V is TRBV13 and J is TRBJ1-1; the D is unclear. The CDR3 spans 16 residues. Trimming took 2 bases from V and 0 from J, leaving 13 bases between them. Germline V gene lookup returns CDR1 PRHDT and CDR2 FYEKMQ (reference sequence). The CDR3 region has the DNA TGTGCCAGCAGCTTACAAGGGTACACTATGAACACTGAAGCTTTCTTT. This sequence encodes CASSLQGYTMNTEAFF.

V is TRBV4-2 and J is TRBJ1-3; no clear D gene. Germline V gives CDR1 LGHNA, CDR2 YNFKEQ. This CDR3 comprises 20 residues. The V end was cut by 0 bases, the J end by 3 bases, with 24 bases between. CDR3 in DNA: TGTGCCAGCAGCCAAGATCTAGTGGCCCCCGGGATTGGTAATGGAAACACCATATATTTT. Translation: CASSQDLVAPGIGNGNTIYF.

This chain links TRBV6-2 or TRBV6-3 with TRBJ1-1, with D maybe TRBD1 (5 bases). The CDR3 loop spans 16 amino acids. V lost 5 bases and J 6 bases, leaving 22 bases between the germline ends. Germline V CDR1 and CDR2: MNHEY, SVGEGT. In DNA form, the CDR3 reads TGTGCCAGCAGTAAGATACCCTCAGGGAAAATAGCTGAAGCTTTCTTT. Protein product: CASSKIPSGKIAEAFF.

The chain carries TRBV11-3 and TRBJ2-7; 7 nucleotides agree with TRBD1. CDR3 length: 16 residues. The V and J ends lost 1 base and 3 bases, in that order; junction bases with no gene match: 9. The V gene's germline CDR1 is SGHNT and CDR2 YENEEA. The CDR3 region has the DNA TGTGCCAGCAGCTTAGTAAGGACAGGAACCCTCTACGAGCAGTACTTC. This codes for CASSLVRTGTLYEQYF.

CDR3 region: CASSRGLPYEQYF. Written as DNA, the CDR3 is TGTGCCAGCAGTCGGGGACTACCCTACGAGCAGTACTTC. V gene TRBV28 combines with J gene TRBJ2-7; 7 nucleotides line up with TRBD2. Germline V gene lookup returns CDR1 MDHEN and CDR2 SYDVKM. This CDR3 contains 13 residues. J was trimmed by 2 bases and V by 5 bases; bases with no gene match: 3.

This chain joins TRBV7-2 and TRBJ2-5, with 10 bases matching TRBD2. The V segment lost 3 bases and the J segment 5 bases; nucleotides outside the gene matches: 6. Germline CDR1 SGHTA, CDR2 FQGNSA. The length of the CDR3 is 15 residues. The CDR3, as DNA: TGTGCCAGCAGCTTCCTAGCGGGAGTCCGCGAGACCCAGTACTTC. Its translation: CASSFLAGVRETQYF.

This chain links TRBV7-2 with TRBJ2-7; D gene uncertain. V lost 0 bases, J lost 1 base, and 10 bases lay in between. CDR1 and CDR2 from the germline V gene are SGHTA and FQGNSA. The length of the CDR3 is 15 residues. CDR3 in DNA: TGTGCCAGCAGCTTAGCGGCGGTAGAGTCCTACGAGCAGTACTTC. It is translated as CASSLAAVESYEQYF. The full variable domain, in which reference TRBV7-2 and TRBJ2-7 provide the parts outside the CDR3, is GAGVSQSPSNKVTEKGKDVELRCDPISGHTALYWYRQSLGQGLEFLIYFQGNSAPDKSGLPSDRFSAERTGGSVSTLTIQRTQQEDSAVYLCASSLAAVESYEQYFGPGTRLTVT.

The chain is built from TRBV3-1 (or the pseudogene TRBV3-2) and TRBJ2-2, with 12 bases aligning to TRBD2. V was clipped by 4 bases and J by 5 bases; unmatched bases: 8. Looked up from germline, CDR1 is LGHDT and CDR2 is YNNKEL (reference sequence). The CDR3 runs 17 residues. DNA of the CDR3: TGTGCCAGCAGCCGCCGGACTAGCGGGATAGAGACCGGGGAGCTGTTTTTT. Translation gives CASSRRTSGIETGELFF.

The genes are TRBV12-3 or TRBV12-4 and TRBJ1-5; 7 bases match TRBD1. With V trimmed by 7 bases and J by 6 bases, 3 bases remained unmatched. The CDR3 runs 12 residues. CDR3 in amino acids: CASKGALQPQHF. As DNA, the CDR3 is TGTGCCAGCAAGGGGGCTCTTCAGCCCCAGCATTTT.

J is TRBJ1-5 and V is TRBV28, with D perhaps matching TRBD1 (6 bases). Trimming cost V 3 bases and J 7 bases, with 16 bases left between them. In germline, CDR1 is MDHEN, CDR2 SYDVKM. This CDR3 has 15 residues. The CDR3 coding sequence is TGTGCCAGCAGTTTGGGACATCAAATCGGGCAGCCCCAGCATTTT. This gives the protein CASSLGHQIGQPQHF.

This chain joins TRBV21-1 and TRBJ2-7. TRBV21-1 is a pseudogene segment. This CDR3 is 18 amino acids long. CDR3 nucleotide sequence: TGTGCCAGCAGCAAAGCCCATCAAAAGGGGAGATACTCCTACGAGCAGTACTTC. Its translation: CASSKAHQKGRYSYEQYF.

CDR3 residues: CASSPQLPDTQYF. CDR3 coding DNA: TGTGCCAGCAGCCCCCAACTTCCAGATACGCAGTATTTT. This chain uses TRBV7-2 with TRBJ2-3; D not resolved. V was trimmed by 5 bases and J by 4 bases, leaving 10 bases between them. Germline V lookup: CDR1 SGHTA, CDR2 FQGNSA. The CDR3 sequence is 13 residues long.

The chain has TRBV29-1 and TRBJ2-3; possibly TRBD2 for D (5 bases). Trimming took off 4 bases at V and 2 bases at J, with 13 bases between the two ends. Germline CDR1 reads SQVTM; CDR2 reads ANQGSEA. The CDR3 runs to 14 residues. The CDR3 bases are TGCAGCGTTGGGAGGACGGTTTACACAGATACGCAGTATTTT. This translates into CSVGRTVYTDTQYF.

The chain recombines TRBV6-5 with TRBJ2-1; the match to TRBD2 covers 10 bases. This CDR3 comprises 15 residues. The germline V gene has CDR1 MNHEY and CDR2 SVGAGI. V shed 2 bases, J shed 9 bases, and the junction held 7 bases outside the gene matches. The CDR3 DNA is TGTGCCAGCAGTTACGGGCCTAGCGGGAGTTCTGAGCAGTTCTTC. Protein: CASSYGPSGSSEQFF.

This chain connects TRBV7-8 to TRBJ2-2, with 10 bases matching TRBD1. This CDR3 spans 17 amino acids. CDR1 SGHVS and CDR2 FQNEAQ come from the germline V gene. The J segment lost 3 bases and the V segment lost 3 bases, leaving 7 bases of the junction unmatched. Written as DNA, the CDR3 is TGTGCCAGCAGCTTTCGACAGGGGGCGTCATACACCGGGGAGCTGTTTTTT. Protein: CASSFRQGASYTGELFF.

The V gene is TRBV28, the J gene TRBJ1-3; D remains ambiguous. The germline V gene has CDR1 MDHEN and CDR2 SYDVKM. The CDR3 totals 16 residues. The V gene lost 2 bases and the J gene lost 2 bases, with 13 bases spanning the gap. As DNA, the CDR3 is TGTGCCAGCAGTTTAGGCCGTCCCGGGGCTGGAAACACCATATATTTT. Translation gives CASSLGRPGAGNTIYF.

The chain combines TRBV5-4 with TRBJ1-1; D might be TRBD1 (5 bases). The CDR3 runs 15 residues. Per the germline V gene, CDR1 is SGHNT and CDR2 is YYREEE (reference sequence). The ends were cut back, 1 base at V and 6 bases at J, with 16 bases in the middle. The CDR3 loop reads CASSLYLAGHPEAFF. The DNA for the CDR3 is TGTGCCAGCAGCTTGTACTTAGCAGGGCACCCTGAAGCTTTCTTT.

This chain uses TRBV18 with TRBJ1-2; 7 bases are a match to TRBD1. Germline CDR1 reads KGHSH; CDR2 reads LQKENI. This CDR3 has 14 residues. With V trimmed by 3 bases and J by 2 bases, 3 bases remained unmatched. The CDR3 here is CASSPGDRNYGYTF. CDR3 DNA: TGTGCCAGCTCACCGGGGGACAGAAACTATGGCTACACCTTC.